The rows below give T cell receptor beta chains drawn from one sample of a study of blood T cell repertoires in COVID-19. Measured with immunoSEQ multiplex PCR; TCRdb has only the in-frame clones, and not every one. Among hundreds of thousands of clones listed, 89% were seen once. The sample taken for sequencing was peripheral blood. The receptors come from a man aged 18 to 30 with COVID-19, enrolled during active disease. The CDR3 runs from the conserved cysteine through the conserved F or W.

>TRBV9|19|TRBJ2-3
CASSVGAMSGSGIGDTQYF
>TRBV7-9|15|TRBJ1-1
CASSSTTGLNTEAFF
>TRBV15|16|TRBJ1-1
CATSSVPWTGNTEAFF
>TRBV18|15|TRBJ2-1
CASSPPGLARNEQFF
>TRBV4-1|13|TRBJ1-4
CASSQGEARGLFF
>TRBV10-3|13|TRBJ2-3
CAIGLAGTDTQYF
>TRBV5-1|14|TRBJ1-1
CASSLGTGETEAFF
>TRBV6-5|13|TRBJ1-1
CASSYRRGTEAFF
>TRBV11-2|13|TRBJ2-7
CASRGQGNYEQYF
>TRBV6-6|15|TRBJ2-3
CASSYGTSGSSAQYF
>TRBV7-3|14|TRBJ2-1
CASSTGTGDNEQFF
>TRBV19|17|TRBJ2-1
CASSTRPGLVRGYEQFF
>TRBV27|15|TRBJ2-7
CASRKQGTITYEQYF
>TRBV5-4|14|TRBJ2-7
CASSLYFTSYEQYF
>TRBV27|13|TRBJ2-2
CASSLTGTGELFF
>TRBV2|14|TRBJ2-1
CASTSTRTGDEQFF
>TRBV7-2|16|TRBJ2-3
CASSLEQGGGTDTQYF
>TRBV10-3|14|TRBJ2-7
CAIKETGGQYEQYF
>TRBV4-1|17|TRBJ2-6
CASRRDSWSSGANVLTF
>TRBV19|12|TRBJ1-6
CASRTGRTPLHF
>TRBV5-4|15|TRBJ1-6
CASRIQGAGNSPLHF
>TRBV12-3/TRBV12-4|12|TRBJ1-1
CASRQVNTEAFF
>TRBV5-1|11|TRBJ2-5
CASSLLETQYF
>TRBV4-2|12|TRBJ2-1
CASSPGYNEQFF
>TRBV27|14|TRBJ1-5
CASSPRQGNQPQHF
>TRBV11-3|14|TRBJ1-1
CASSFPGRNTEAFF
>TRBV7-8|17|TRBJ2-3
CASSSLGLAGTTDTQYF
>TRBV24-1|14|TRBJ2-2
CATAVTGETGELFF
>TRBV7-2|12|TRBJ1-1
CASKRGGTEAFF
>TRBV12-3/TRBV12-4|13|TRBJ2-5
CASSFEAGETQYF
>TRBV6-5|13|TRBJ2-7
CASIGTGRGEQYF
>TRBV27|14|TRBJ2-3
CASSPSGRADTQYF
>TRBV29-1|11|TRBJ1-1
CSVPRGDIAFF
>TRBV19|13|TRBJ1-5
CASSSVQGQPQHF
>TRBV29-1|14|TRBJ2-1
CSVASPSSYNEQFF
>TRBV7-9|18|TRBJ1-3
CASRPFPIGAHSGNTIYF
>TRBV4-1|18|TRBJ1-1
CASSQEKGTGSRGTEAFF
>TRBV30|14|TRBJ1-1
CAWSTWEGYTEAFF
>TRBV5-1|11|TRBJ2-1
CASRTGGEQFF
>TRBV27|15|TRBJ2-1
CASRSLLGSYNEQFF
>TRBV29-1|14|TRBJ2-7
CSVEVGQGDFEQYF
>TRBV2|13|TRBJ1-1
CASTEDRGTEAFF
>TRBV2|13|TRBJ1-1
CASSVSRVTEAFF
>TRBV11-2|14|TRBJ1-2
CASKAGLDRYGYTF
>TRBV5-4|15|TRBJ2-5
CASSSGTGGQETQYF
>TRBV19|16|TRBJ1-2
CASSPYRTEGYYGYTF
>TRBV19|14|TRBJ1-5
CASRGGISNQPQHF
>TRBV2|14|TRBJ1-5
CASSGQGSNQPQHF
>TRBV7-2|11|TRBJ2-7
CASSFGGEQYF
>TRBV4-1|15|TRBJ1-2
CASSQLQDPFVGYTF